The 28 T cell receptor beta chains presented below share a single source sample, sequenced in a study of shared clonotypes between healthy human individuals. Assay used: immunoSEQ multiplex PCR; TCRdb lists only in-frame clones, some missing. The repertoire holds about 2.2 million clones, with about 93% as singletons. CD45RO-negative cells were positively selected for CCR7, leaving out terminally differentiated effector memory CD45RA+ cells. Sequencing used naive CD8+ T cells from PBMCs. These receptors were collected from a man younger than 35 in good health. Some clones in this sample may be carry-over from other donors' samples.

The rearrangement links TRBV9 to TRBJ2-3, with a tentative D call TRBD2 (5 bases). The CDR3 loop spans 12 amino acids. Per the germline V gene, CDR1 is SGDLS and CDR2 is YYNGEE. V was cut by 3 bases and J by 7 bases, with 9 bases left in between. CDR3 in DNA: TGTGCCAGCAGCGAACCCGGGAATACGCAGTATTTT. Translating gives CASSEPGNTQYF.

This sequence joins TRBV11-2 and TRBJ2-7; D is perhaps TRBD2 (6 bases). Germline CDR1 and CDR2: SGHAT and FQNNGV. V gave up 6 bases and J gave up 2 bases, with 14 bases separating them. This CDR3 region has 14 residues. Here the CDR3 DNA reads TGTGCCAGCAGTGGACGGGAGAGAACCTACGAGCAGTACTTC. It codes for CASSGRERTYEQYF.

CDR3 sequence (DNA): TGTGCCAGCAGCTTGGCCGGGACAGGGGGCAGAACCGGGGAGCTGTTTTTT. This gives the protein CASSLAGTGGRTGELFF. The gene calls are TRBV7-2 and TRBJ2-2; TRBD1 matches at 12 bases. The CDR3 loop spans 17 amino acids. V trimming: 3 bases; J trimming: 5 bases; junction bases outside the gene matches: 7. Germline V gene lookup returns CDR1 SGHTA and CDR2 FQGNSA.

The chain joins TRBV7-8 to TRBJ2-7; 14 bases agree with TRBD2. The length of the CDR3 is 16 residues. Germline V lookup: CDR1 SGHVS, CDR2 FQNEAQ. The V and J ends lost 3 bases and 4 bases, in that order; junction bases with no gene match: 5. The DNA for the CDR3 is TGTGCCAGCAGCTTCGGGACTAGCGGGAGCAAGTACGAGCAGTACTTC. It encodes CASSFGTSGSKYEQYF.

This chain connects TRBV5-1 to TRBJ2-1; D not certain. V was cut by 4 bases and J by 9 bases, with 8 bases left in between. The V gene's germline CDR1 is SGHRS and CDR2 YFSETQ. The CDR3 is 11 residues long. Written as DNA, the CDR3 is TGCGCCAGCAGCAGTAGTAGTGAGCAGTTCTTC. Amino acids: CASSSSSEQFF. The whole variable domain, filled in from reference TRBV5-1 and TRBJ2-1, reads KAGVTQTPRYLIKTRGQQVTLSCSPISGHRSVSWYQQTPGQGLQFLFEYFSETQRNKGNFPGRFSGRQFSNSRSEMNVSTLELGDSALYLCASSSSSEQFFGPGTRLTVL.

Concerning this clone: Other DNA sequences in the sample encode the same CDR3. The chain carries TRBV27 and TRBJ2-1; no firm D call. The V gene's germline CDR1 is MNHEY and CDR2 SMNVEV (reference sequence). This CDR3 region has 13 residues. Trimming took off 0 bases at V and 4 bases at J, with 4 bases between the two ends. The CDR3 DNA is TGTGCCAGCAGTTTATCGAGTTACAATGAGCAGTTCTTC. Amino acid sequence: CASSLSSYNEQFF.

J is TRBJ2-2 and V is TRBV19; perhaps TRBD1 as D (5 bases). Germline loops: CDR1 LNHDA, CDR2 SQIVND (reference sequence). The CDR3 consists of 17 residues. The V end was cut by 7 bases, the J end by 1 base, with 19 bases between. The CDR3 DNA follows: TGTGCCAGTACTATGAGGCAGGGCCCCCTGAACACCGGGGAGCTGTTTTTT. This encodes CASTMRQGPLNTGELFF.

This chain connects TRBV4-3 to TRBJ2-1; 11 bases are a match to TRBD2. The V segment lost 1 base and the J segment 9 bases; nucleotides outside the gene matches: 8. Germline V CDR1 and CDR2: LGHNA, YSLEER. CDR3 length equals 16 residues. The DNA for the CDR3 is TGCGCCAGCAGCCAAGGTCTAGCGGGGGGTATCAGTGAGCAGTTCTTC. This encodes CASSQGLAGGISEQFF.

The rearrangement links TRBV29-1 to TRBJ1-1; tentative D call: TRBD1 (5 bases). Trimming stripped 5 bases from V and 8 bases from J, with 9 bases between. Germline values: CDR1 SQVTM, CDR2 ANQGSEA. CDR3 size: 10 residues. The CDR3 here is CSVRQPEAFF. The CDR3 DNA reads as TGCAGCGTTCGACAGCCAGAAGCTTTCTTT. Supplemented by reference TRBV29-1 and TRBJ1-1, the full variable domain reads SAVISQKPSRDICQRGTSLTIQCQVDSQVTMMFWYRQQPGQSLTLIATANQGSEATYESGFVIDKFPISRPNLTFSTLTVSNMSPEDSSIYLCSVRQPEAFFGQGTRLTVV.

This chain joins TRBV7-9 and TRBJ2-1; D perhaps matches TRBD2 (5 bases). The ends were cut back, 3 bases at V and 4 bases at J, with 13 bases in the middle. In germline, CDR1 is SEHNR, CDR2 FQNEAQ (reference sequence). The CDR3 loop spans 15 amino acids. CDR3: CASSLPAAGYNEQFF. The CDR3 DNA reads TGTGCCAGCAGCTTGCCGGCGGCGGGTTACAATGAGCAGTTCTTC.

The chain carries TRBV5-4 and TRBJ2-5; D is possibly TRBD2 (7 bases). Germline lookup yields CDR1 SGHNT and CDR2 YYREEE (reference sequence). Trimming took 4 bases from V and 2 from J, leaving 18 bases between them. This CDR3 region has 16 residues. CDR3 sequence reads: CASSGGASGLQETQYF. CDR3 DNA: TGTGCCAGCAGCGGGGGGGCGAGCGGACTACAAGAGACCCAGTACTTC.

The CDR3 reads CASTEREGMYEQYF. For the CDR3, the DNA is TGTGCCAGCACCGAGCGGGAGGGGATGTACGAGCAGTACTTC. The chain is built from TRBV5-5 and TRBJ2-7, with 10 bases lining up with TRBD2. This CDR3 has 14 amino acids. Germline V CDR1 and CDR2: SGHKS, YYEKEE (reference sequence). Unmatched junction bases numbered 7, after V lost 6 bases and J lost 4 bases.

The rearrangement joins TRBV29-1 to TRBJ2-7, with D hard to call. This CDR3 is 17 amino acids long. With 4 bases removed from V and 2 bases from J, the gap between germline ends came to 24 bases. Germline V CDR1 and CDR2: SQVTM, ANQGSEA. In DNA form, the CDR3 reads TGCAGCGTTGGCTTTGAGGTTAGACAACGAAAAACCTACGAGCAGTACTTC. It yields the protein CSVGFEVRQRKTYEQYF.

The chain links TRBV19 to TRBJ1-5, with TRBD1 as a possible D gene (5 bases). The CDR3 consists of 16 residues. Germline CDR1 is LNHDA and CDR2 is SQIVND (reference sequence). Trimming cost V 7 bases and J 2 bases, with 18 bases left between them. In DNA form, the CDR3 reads TGTGCCAGTACCCCGGGGGGTTTCGGAGGCAATCAGCCCCAGCATTTT. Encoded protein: CASTPGGFGGNQPQHF.

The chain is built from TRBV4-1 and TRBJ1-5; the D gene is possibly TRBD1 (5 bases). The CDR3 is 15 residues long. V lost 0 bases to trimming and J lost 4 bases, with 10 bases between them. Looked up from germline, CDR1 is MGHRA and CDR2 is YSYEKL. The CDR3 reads CASSQDARENQPQHF. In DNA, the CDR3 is TGCGCCAGCAGCCAAGATGCCAGGGAGAATCAGCCCCAGCATTTT.

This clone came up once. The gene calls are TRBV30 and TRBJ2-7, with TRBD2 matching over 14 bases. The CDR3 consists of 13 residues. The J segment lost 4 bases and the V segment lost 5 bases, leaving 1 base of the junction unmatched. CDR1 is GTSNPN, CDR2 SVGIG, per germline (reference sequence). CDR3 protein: CAWGTSGRYEQYF. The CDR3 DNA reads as TGTGCCTGGGGGACTAGCGGGAGATACGAGCAGTACTTC.

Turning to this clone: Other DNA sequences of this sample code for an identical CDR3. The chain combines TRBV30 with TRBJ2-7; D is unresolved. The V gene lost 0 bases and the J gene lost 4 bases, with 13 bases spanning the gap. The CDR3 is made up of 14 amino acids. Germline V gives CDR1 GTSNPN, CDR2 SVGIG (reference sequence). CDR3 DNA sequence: TGTGCCTGGAGTGTAGGTCAGGCCAGTTACGAGCAGTACTTC. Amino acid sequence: CAWSVGQASYEQYF.

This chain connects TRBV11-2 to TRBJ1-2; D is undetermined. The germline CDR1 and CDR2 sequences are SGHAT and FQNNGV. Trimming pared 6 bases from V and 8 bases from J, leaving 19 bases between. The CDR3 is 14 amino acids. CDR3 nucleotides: TGTGCCAGCAGATCGGAAAACGCTTATCCGGGCTACACCTTC. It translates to CASRSENAYPGYTF.

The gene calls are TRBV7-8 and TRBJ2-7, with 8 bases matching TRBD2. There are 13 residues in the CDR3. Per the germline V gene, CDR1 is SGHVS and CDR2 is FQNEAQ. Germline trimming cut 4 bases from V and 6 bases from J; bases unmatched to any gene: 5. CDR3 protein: CASSSSGSREQYF. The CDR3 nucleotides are TGTGCCAGCAGCTCCAGCGGGAGTCGCGAGCAGTACTTC.

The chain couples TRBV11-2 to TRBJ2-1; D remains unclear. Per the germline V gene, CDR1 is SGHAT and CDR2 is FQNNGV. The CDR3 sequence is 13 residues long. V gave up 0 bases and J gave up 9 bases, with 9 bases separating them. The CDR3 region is CASSLESGSEQFF. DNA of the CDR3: TGTGCCAGCAGCTTAGAATCGGGCAGTGAGCAGTTCTTC.

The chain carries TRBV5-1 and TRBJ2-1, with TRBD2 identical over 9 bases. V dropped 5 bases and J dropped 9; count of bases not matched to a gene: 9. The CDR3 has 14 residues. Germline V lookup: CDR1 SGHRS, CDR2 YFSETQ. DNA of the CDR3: TGCGCCAGCAGGGGGCGGGAGGGAATTATTGAGCAGTTCTTC. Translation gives CASRGREGIIEQFF.

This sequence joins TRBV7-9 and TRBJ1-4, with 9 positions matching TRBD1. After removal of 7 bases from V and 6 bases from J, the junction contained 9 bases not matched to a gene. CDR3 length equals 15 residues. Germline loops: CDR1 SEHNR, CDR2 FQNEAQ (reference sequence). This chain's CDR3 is CASIPPWDRDEKLFF. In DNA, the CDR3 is TGTGCCAGCATCCCTCCGTGGGACAGGGATGAAAAACTGTTTTTT.

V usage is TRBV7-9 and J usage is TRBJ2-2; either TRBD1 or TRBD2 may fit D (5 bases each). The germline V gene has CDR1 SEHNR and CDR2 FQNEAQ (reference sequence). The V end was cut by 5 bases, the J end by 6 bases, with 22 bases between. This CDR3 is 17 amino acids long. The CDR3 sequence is CASSQSTGPWLSGELFF. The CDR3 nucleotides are TGTGCCAGCAGCCAGTCGACGGGACCCTGGTTATCCGGGGAGCTGTTTTTT.

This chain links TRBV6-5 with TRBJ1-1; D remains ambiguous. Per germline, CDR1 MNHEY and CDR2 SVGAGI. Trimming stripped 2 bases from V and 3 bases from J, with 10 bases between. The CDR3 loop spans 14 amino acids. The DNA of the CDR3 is TGTGCCAGCAGTTACAGGGTTGCGGACACTGAAGCTTTCTTT. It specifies CASSYRVADTEAFF.

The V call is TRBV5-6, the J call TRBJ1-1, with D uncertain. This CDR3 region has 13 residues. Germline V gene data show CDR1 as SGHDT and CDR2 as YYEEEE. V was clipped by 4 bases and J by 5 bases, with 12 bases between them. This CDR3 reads CASSTGWGTEAFF. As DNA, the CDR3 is TGTGCCAGCAGCACCGGGTGGGGTACTGAAGCTTTCTTT.

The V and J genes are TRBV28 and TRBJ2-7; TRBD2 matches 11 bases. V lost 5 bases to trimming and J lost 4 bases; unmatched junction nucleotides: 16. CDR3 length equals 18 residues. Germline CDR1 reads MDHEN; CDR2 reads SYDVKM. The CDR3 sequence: CASSLFPPRLAGRYEQYF. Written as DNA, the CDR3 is TGTGCCAGCAGTCTCTTCCCGCCCAGACTAGCGGGACGGTACGAGCAGTACTTC.

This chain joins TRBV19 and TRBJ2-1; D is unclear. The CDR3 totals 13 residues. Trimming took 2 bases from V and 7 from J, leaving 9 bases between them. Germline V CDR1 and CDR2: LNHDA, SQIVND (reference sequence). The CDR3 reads CASSILSENEQFF. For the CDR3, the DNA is TGTGCCAGTAGTATACTGTCCGAAAATGAGCAGTTCTTC.

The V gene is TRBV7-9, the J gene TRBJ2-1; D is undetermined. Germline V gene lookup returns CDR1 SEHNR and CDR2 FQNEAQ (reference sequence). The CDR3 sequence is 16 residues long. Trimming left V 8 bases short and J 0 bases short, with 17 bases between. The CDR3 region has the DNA TGTGCCAGCTACCACGGACGGACGAGCTCCTACAATGAGCAGTTCTTC. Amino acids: CASYHGRTSSYNEQFF.